This entry lists 27 T cell receptor beta chains sequenced from one sample in a study of technical replicates of blood from several donors (dated by TCRdb to about 2017). The library came from the immunoSEQ multiplex PCR assay. The table comes from immuneACCESS by way of TCRdb, which keeps in-frame sequences with V and J called. Part of the clones is missing from these tables; in studies checked, under half for an unresolved V gene and the rest for unknown reasons. The table for this sample lists roughly 62,000 clones; just under 90% of them were counted only once. The ten most abundant clones make up more than 4% of the sample. What was sequenced was PBMCs. The receptors shown here come from a human donor in good health. Some clones in this sample may be carry-over from other donors' samples.

The chain couples TRBV7-9 to TRBJ2-1; D might be TRBD1 (5 bases). V dropped 4 bases and J dropped 6 bases, with 7 bases sitting between them. This CDR3 has 12 amino acids. Per the germline V gene, CDR1 is SEHNR and CDR2 is FQNEAQ (reference sequence). In nucleotides, the CDR3 is TGTGCCAGCAGCTCCCAGGGCAATGAGCAGTTCTTC. It translates to CASSSQGNEQFF. The full variable domain, its missing parts supplied by reference TRBV7-9 and TRBJ2-1, is DTGVSQNPRHKITKRGQNVTFRCDPISEHNRLYWYRQTLGQGPEFLTYFQNEAQLEKSRLLSDRFSAERPKGSFSTLEIQRTEQGDSAMYLCASSSQGNEQFFGPGTRLTVL.

This clone was observed a handful of times. The V and J genes are TRBV6-5 and TRBJ1-1; weak D call: TRBD1 (6 bases). The V end was cut by 6 bases, the J end by 0 bases, with 11 bases between. CDR3 length: 14 residues. Germline V gene lookup returns CDR1 MNHEY and CDR2 SVGAGI. This chain's CDR3 is CASRRTGMNTEAFF. DNA of the CDR3: TGTGCCAGCAGGCGTACAGGGATGAACACTGAAGCTTTCTTT.

V is TRBV18 and J is TRBJ1-1, with a possible D match to TRBD1 (6 bases). The V end was cut by 1 base, the J end by 2 bases, with 11 bases between. Germline CDR1 KGHSH, CDR2 LQKENI. This CDR3 has 15 residues. CDR3 in amino acids: CASSPQGVTNTEAFF. CDR3 DNA: TGTGCCAGCTCACCACAGGGGGTAACAAACACTGAAGCTTTCTTT.

The chain employs TRBV27 and TRBJ1-1, with 7 bases aligning to TRBD1. V lost 6 bases, J lost 5 bases, and 12 bases stayed unmatched. Germline assignment: CDR1 MNHEY and CDR2 SMNVEV (reference sequence). This CDR3 has 15 residues. The CDR3: CASSKFSQGDTEAFF. The CDR3 region has the DNA TGTGCCAGCAGCAAATTTAGCCAGGGGGATACTGAAGCTTTCTTT.

This chain uses TRBV10-2 with TRBJ1-5, with unresolved D. The CDR3 has 14 amino acids. The V gene's germline CDR1 is WSHSY and CDR2 SAAADI. V shed 2 bases and J shed 9 bases, with 14 bases lying between them. The chain's CDR3 is CASSEEGLGWPQHF. The DNA for the CDR3 is TGCGCCAGCAGTGAGGAGGGCCTCGGGTGGCCCCAGCATTTT.

This clone showed up just once. This chain links TRBV2 with TRBJ2-7; 9 bases are shared with TRBD2. The trim removed 4 bases at V and 7 bases at J, leaving 5 bases unmatched. Germline V gene sequence: CDR1 SNHLY, CDR2 FYNNEI. This CDR3 comprises 13 residues. The CDR3 is CASSVSGSGEQYF. DNA of the CDR3: TGTGCCAGCAGTGTTAGCGGGAGTGGGGAGCAGTACTTC.

This rearrangement joins TRBV18 to TRBJ2-2, with 8 bases fitting TRBD2. The CDR3 is 14 residues long. With V trimmed by 3 bases and J by 5 bases, 2 bases remained unmatched. CDR1 and CDR2 from the germline V gene are KGHSH and LQKENI. CDR3 DNA: TGTGCCAGCTCACCGAGCGGGGGTACCGGGGAGCTGTTTTTT. This codes for CASSPSGGTGELFF.

The chain is built from TRBV7-6 and TRBJ2-3, with TRBD2 matching 7 bases. CDR3 length equals 16 residues. With V trimmed by 4 bases and J by 2 bases, 9 bases remained unmatched. Per the germline V gene, CDR1 is SGHVS and CDR2 is FNYEAQ. The CDR3 DNA reads TGTGCCAGCAGCTGGGACTACCGGTCATCCACAGATACGCAGTATTTT. Its translation: CASSWDYRSSTDTQYF.

This chain links TRBV6-5 with TRBJ2-7; possibly TRBD1 for D (5 bases). Deletions cut 6 bases from V and 5 bases from J, with 17 bases between. The CDR3 sequence is 14 residues long. CDR1 is MNHEY and CDR2 is SVGAGI in the germline V gene. The CDR3 reads CASSLGALSHEQYF. The DNA for the CDR3 is TGTGCCAGCAGCTTAGGGGCCCTGTCCCACGAGCAGTACTTC.

V usage is TRBV30 and J usage is TRBJ2-2; 9 bases are a match to TRBD2. Germline values: CDR1 GTSNPN, CDR2 SVGIG (reference sequence). After removal of 3 bases from V and 5 bases from J, the junction contained 7 bases not matched to a gene. The CDR3 covers 15 residues. The CDR3 loop is CAWSWREGRTGELFF. CDR3 sequence (DNA): TGTGCCTGGAGCTGGCGGGAGGGCCGGACCGGGGAGCTGTTTTTT. The full variable domain, rest sourced from reference TRBV30 and TRBJ2-2, is SQTIHQWPATLVQPVGSPLSLECTVEGTSNPNLYWYRQAAGRGLQLLFYSVGIGQISSEVPQNLSASRPQDRQFILSSKKLLLSDSGFYLCAWSWREGRTGELFFGEGSRLTVL.

This clone was seen once. The J gene is TRBJ1-4, the V gene TRBV10-2; D unresolved. The germline V gene encodes CDR1 WSHSY and CDR2 SAAADI. The CDR3 is made up of 14 amino acids. The V end was cut by 3 bases, the J end by 4 bases, with 9 bases between. The chain's CDR3 is CASSDGVDNEKLFF. The CDR3 DNA reads TGCGCCAGCAGTGACGGGGTCGATAATGAAAAACTGTTTTTT.

The chain couples TRBV5-1 to TRBJ2-7, with a weak D call TRBD1 (6 bases). The length of the CDR3 is 16 residues. Germline lookup yields CDR1 SGHRS and CDR2 YFSETQ. V lost 4 bases, J lost 7 bases, and 24 bases lay in between. The CDR3 loop is CASSITGSAFEVEQYF. CDR3 bases: TGCGCCAGCAGCATAACAGGGTCGGCATTTGAGGTTGAGCAGTACTTC.

This chain joins TRBV19 and TRBJ2-7; D gene unclear. The germline V gene has CDR1 LNHDA and CDR2 SQIVND (reference sequence). V was shortened by 2 bases and J by 4 bases, with 15 bases between the two germline ends. This CDR3 is built from 15 residues. The CDR3 loop reads CASSISLASPYEQYF. The CDR3, as DNA: TGTGCCAGTAGTATATCCCTCGCAAGCCCATACGAGCAGTACTTC.

The chain has TRBV4-3 and TRBJ1-4; 8 bases are shared with TRBD1. CDR1 LGHNA and CDR2 YSLEER come from the germline V gene. This CDR3 contains 15 residues. J was trimmed by 7 bases and V by 2 bases; bases with no gene match: 6. The CDR3 loop is CASSQRQGSAEKLFF. The CDR3 nucleotides are TGCGCCAGCAGCCAAAGACAGGGGTCGGCTGAAAAACTGTTTTTT.

This sequence joins TRBV21-1 and TRBJ1-4; TRBD1 is taken as the D call from the table, unchecked against the DNA. TRBV21-1 is assigned pseudogene status. This CDR3 contains 13 residues. The CDR3 DNA reads as TGTGCCAGCAGAAGGGGGTTAAGGGAAAAACTGTTTTTT. Amino acid sequence: CASRRGLREKLFF.

The J gene is TRBJ2-6, the V gene TRBV30; 9 bases fit TRBD2. This CDR3 has 19 amino acids. Germline CDR1 reads GTSNPN; CDR2 reads SVGIG (reference sequence). The trim removed 4 bases at V and 0 bases at J, leaving 13 bases unmatched. The CDR3: CAWKGDTSGFTSGANVLTF. In DNA form, the CDR3 reads TGTGCCTGGAAGGGTGATACTAGCGGGTTCACCTCTGGGGCCAACGTCCTGACTTTC.

This chain connects TRBV18 to TRBJ2-7; D possibly corresponds to TRBD1 (5 bases). Germline V gene sequence: CDR1 KGHSH, CDR2 LQKENI. CDR3 length equals 13 residues. V was trimmed by 3 bases and J by 2 bases, leaving 8 bases between them. The CDR3 spells CASSPTGTYEQYF. Here the CDR3 DNA reads TGTGCCAGCTCACCTACAGGAACCTACGAGCAGTACTTC.

The DNA of the CDR3 is TGTGCCTGGAGTGTAGGCCTAGGGGTACAGCCCCAGCATTTT. Translated: CAWSVGLGVQPQHF. The chain has TRBV30 and TRBJ1-5, with D perhaps matching TRBD1 (5 bases). Trimming took off 0 bases at V and 7 bases at J, with 13 bases between the two ends. The germline CDR1 and CDR2 sequences are GTSNPN and SVGIG (reference sequence). The CDR3 has 14 residues.

The rearrangement joins TRBV5-1 to TRBJ2-1, with TRBD1 matching 10 bases. Unmatched junction bases numbered 2, after V lost 1 base and J lost 4 bases. Germline V gene data show CDR1 as SGHRS and CDR2 as YFSETQ. This CDR3 is 15 amino acids long. CDR3 DNA: TGCGCCAGCAGCTTGCAGGGACAGGGGTACAATGAGCAGTTCTTC. Protein sequence: CASSLQGQGYNEQFF.

The chain joins TRBV21-1 to TRBJ1-2. TRBV21-1 is marked as a pseudogene. The CDR3 runs to 14 residues. This CDR3 reads CASSSRDAGDGYTF. The CDR3 DNA reads TGTGCCAGCAGCAGCCGGGACGCGGGGGATGGCTACACCTTC.

The chain combines TRBV11-1 with TRBJ1-1; D call uncertain. V was shortened by 0 bases and J by 8 bases, with 7 bases between the two germline ends. Germline CDR1 SGHAT, CDR2 FQDESV (reference sequence). The CDR3 totals 12 residues. This CDR3 reads CASSLAGREAFF. The CDR3 nucleotides read TGTGCCAGCAGCTTAGCAGGGAGAGAAGCTTTCTTT.

The J gene is TRBJ2-7, the V gene TRBV19; tentatively, D is TRBD2 (6 bases). Germline CDR1 reads LNHDA; CDR2 reads SQIVND (reference sequence). V was trimmed by 9 bases and J by 0 bases, leaving 12 bases between them. The CDR3 contains 13 residues. CDR3 in amino acids: CASSGTFSYEQYF. The DNA for the CDR3 is TGTGCCAGCTCCGGGACTTTCTCCTACGAGCAGTACTTC.

This chain joins TRBV30 and TRBJ1-2; TRBD1 matches 7 bases. The trim removed 0 bases at V and 7 bases at J, leaving 8 bases unmatched. The CDR3 totals 14 residues. The germline gives CDR1 GTSNPN, CDR2 SVGIG (reference sequence). This CDR3 is CAWSVRGGAGGYTF. The CDR3, as DNA: TGTGCCTGGAGTGTACGAGGGGGCGCGGGTGGCTACACCTTC.

The V call is TRBV15, the J call TRBJ2-6, with 7 nucleotides matching TRBD2. The CDR3 sequence is 17 residues long. V shed 0 bases, J shed 2 bases, and the junction held 4 bases outside the gene matches. The germline gives CDR1 LNHNV, CDR2 YYDKDF (reference sequence). CDR3 loop: CATSRDLREAGANVLTF. CDR3 DNA: TGTGCCACCAGCAGAGATCTACGGGAGGCTGGGGCCAACGTCCTGACTTTC.

This clone appeared a single time. The chain employs TRBV6-5 and TRBJ2-1; 9 positions agree with TRBD2. The CDR3 consists of 15 residues. Per the germline V gene, CDR1 is MNHEY and CDR2 is SVGAGI. V lost 6 bases to trimming and J lost 5 bases; unmatched junction nucleotides: 8. The CDR3 protein is CASSLGLAGNNEQFF. The CDR3 nucleotides are TGTGCCAGCAGCCTAGGGCTAGCGGGGAACAATGAGCAGTTCTTC.

The chain couples TRBV7-2 to TRBJ1-1; D gene unclear. The CDR3 covers 12 residues. V was pared by 8 bases and J by 4 bases, with 11 bases between. The germline CDR1 and CDR2 sequences are SGHTA and FQGNSA. CDR3 loop: CASSPWPTEAFF. The CDR3 DNA is TGTGCCAGCTCGCCCTGGCCCACTGAAGCTTTCTTT.

The rearrangement uses TRBV5-4 and TRBJ2-2; TRBD1 matches at 9 bases. Germline V gene lookup returns CDR1 SGHNT and CDR2 YYREEE (reference sequence). CDR3 size: 16 residues. V lost 4 bases and J lost 5; bases outside the gene matches: 9. CDR3 nucleotides: TGTGCCAGCAGCCCGCGTCCCGGGACAGGGACCGGGGAGCTGTTTTTT. Translation gives CASSPRPGTGTGELFF.